This TCR beta chain was observed in a study of T-cell memory formation after mild COVID-19. For the study at large: Largely, the TCR clusters proved donor specific.

From 5'RACE with constant-segment primers came TCR alpha and TCR beta cDNA libraries that carried sample barcodes and UMIs. TCRdb called the 5' RACE reads again in MiXCR, with one record for every CDR3 protein. The table includes about 90,000 distinct CDR3 sequences, about 15% detected once. As to this clonotype: Its antigen is not identified.

Study findings and constraints: The pre-infection memory compartment contained some responding clones, suggesting cross-reactive memory joined.

Germline V lookup: CDR1 MNHEY, CDR2 SMNVEV (reference sequence). The CDR3 extends over 15 amino acids. V was pared by 2 bases and J by 3 bases, with 11 bases between. This receptor was taken from a man aged 18-30 years who had mild COVID-19 (a few samples of this study predate the infection). Cell type and time point are not known. The V gene is TRBV27, the J gene TRBJ2-1; D possibly corresponds to TRBD1 (7 bases). Specimen: PBMCs or a T cell subset sorted from them (not recorded which). The CDR3 here is CASSLGQGGYNEQFF. The CDR3 nucleotides are TGTGCCAGCAGTTTAGGCCAGGGGGGCTACAATGAGCAGTTCTTC.